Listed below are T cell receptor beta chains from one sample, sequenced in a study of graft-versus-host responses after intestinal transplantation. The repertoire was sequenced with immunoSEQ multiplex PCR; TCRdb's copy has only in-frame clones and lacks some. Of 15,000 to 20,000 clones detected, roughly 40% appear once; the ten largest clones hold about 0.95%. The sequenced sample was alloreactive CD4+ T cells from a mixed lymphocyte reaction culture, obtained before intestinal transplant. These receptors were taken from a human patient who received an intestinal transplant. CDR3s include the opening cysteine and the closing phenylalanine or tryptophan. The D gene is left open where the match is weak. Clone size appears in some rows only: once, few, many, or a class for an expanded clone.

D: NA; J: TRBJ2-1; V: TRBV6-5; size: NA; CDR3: CASSFTGPGYNEQFF; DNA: TGTGCCAGCAGTTTCACAGGGCCGGGGTACAATGAGCAGTTCTTC
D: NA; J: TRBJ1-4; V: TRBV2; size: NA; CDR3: CASSSTGRNEKLFF; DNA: TGTGCCAGCAGCTCTACAGGGAGGAATGAAAAACTGTTTTTT
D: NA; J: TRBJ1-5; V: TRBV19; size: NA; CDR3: CASSPPRVIQPQHF; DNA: TGTGCCAGTAGTCCCCCCAGGGTGATTCAGCCCCAGCATTTT
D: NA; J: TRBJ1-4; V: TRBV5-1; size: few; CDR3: CASSLGGRNEKLFF; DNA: TGCGCCAGCAGCTTAGGGGGGAGGAATGAAAAACTGTTTTTT
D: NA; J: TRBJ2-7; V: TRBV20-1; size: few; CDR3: CSAMPIYEQYF; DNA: TGCAGTGCTATGCCGATCTACGAGCAGTACTTC
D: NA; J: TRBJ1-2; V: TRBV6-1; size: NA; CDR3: CASSEADRNYGYTF; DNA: TGTGCCAGCAGTGAAGCGGACAGAAACTATGGCTACACCTTC
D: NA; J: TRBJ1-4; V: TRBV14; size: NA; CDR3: CASSRPTGGPGGEKLFF; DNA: TGTGCCAGCAGCCGACCCACGGGGGGGCCGGGCGGTGAAAAACTGTTTTTT
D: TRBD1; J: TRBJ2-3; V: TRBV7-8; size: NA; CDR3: CASSSGTGKTDTQYF; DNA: TGTGCCAGCAGCTCCGGGACAGGGAAAACAGATACGCAGTATTTT
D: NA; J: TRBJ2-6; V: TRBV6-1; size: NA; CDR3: CASSAGLSGANVLTF; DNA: TGTGCCAGCAGTGCTGGGTTATCTGGGGCCAACGTCCTGACTTTC
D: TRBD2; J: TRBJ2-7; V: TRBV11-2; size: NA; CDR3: CASSLERGGLEQYF; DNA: TGTGCCAGCAGCTTGGAGCGGGGGGGCTTGGAGCAGTACTTC
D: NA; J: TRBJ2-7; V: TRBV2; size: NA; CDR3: CASSQATRSYEQYF; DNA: TGTGCCAGCAGTCAGGCGACTAGGTCCTACGAGCAGTACTTC
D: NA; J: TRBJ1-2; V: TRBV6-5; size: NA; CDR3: CASSQDRIWGYTF; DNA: TGTGCCAGCAGCCAAGACAGGATATGGGGCTACACCTTC
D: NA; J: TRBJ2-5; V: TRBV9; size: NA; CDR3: CASSLGGGRDQETQYF; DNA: TGTGCCAGCAGCCTGGGGGGGGGCAGGGACCAAGAGACCCAGTACTTC
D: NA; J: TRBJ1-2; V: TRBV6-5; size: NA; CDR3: CASRPTLVNYGYTF; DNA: TGTGCCAGCAGGCCTACATTGGTTAACTATGGCTACACCTTC
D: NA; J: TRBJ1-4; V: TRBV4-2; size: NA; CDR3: CASSQGSVRANEKLFF; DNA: TGTGCCAGCAGCCAGGGGTCCGTTCGAGCTAATGAAAAACTGTTTTTT
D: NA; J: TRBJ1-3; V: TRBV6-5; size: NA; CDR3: CASSRGRTGNTIYF; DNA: TGTGCCAGCAGTCGCGGGAGAACTGGAAACACCATATATTTT
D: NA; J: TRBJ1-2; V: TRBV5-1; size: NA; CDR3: CASSLEPRTYGYTF; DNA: TGCGCCAGCAGCTTGGAACCCAGGACCTATGGCTACACCTTC
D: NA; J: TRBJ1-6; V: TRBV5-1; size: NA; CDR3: CASSLTRTGSPLHF; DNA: TGCGCCAGCAGCTTGACTAGGACTGGTTCACCCCTCCACTTT
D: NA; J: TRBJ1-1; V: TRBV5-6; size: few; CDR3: CASSDSANTEAFF; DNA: TGTGCCAGCAGCGATTCAGCGAACACTGAAGCTTTCTTT
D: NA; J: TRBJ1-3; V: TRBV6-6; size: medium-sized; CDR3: CASRRIAGGNTIYF; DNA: TGTGCCAGCAGACGAATTGCCGGTGGAAACACCATATATTTT
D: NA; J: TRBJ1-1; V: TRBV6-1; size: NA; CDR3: CASSAKPVGRTEAFF; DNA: TGTGCCAGCAGTGCCAAGCCCGTCGGAAGGACTGAAGCTTTCTTT
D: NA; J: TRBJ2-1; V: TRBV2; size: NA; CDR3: CASSREHSFNEQFF; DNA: TGTGCCAGCAGTCGGGAACACTCCTTCAATGAGCAGTTCTTC
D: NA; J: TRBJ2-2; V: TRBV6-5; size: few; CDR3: CASSLRGSGTGELFF; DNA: TGTGCCAGCAGCCTACGGGGTTCCGGGACCGGGGAGCTGTTTTTT
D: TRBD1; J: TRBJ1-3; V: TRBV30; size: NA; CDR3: CAWTLQGETIYF; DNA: TGTGCCTGGACATTACAGGGGGAAACCATATATTTT
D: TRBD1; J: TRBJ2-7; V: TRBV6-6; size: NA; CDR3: CASSYSGDSPSYEQYF; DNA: TGTGCCAGCAGTTACTCGGGGGACAGTCCCTCCTACGAGCAGTACTTC
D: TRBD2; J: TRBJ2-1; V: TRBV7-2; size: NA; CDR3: CASSILGTSGGADEQFF; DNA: TGTGCCAGCAGCATCCTCGGGACTAGCGGGGGGGCCGATGAGCAGTTCTTC
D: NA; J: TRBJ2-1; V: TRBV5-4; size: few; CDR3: CASSLGGRGSYNEQFF; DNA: TGTGCCAGCAGCTTGGGGGGGCGGGGCTCCTACAATGAGCAGTTCTTC
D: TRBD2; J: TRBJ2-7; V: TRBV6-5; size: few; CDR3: CASSRLAGGYEQYF; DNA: TGTGCCAGCAGTCGACTAGCGGGGGGGTACGAGCAGTACTTC
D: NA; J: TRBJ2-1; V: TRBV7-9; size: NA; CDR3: CASSLWGEQFF; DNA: TGTGCCAGCAGCTTGTGGGGCGAGCAGTTCTTC
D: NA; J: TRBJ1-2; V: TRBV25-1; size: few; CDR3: CASSEYTANYGYTF; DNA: TGTGCCAGCAGTGAATATACGGCTAACTATGGCTACACCTTC
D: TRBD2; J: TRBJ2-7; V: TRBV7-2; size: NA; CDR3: CASSASGHYEQYF; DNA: TGTGCCAGCAGCGCTAGCGGGCACTACGAGCAGTACTTC
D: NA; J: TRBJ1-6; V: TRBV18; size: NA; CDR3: CASSPATEGSPLHF; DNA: TGTGCCAGCTCACCGGCGACAGAGGGTTCACCCCTCCACTTT
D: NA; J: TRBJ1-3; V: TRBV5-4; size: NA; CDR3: CASSPGPGRSGNTIYF; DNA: TGTGCCAGCAGCCCGGGCCCGGGTCGCTCTGGAAACACCATATATTTT
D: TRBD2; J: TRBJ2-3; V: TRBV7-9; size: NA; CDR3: CASSLGGGADTQYF; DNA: TGTGCCAGCAGCTTAGGCGGGGGGGCAGATACGCAGTATTTT
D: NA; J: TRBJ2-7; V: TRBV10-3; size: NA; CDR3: CAISEGAGEQYF; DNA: TGTGCCATCAGTGAGGGGGCTGGGGAGCAGTACTTC
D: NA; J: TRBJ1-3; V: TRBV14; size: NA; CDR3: CASSQAAAIYF; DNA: TGTGCCAGCAGCCAAGCTGCAGCCATATATTTT
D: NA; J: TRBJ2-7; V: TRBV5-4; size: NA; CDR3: CASSLVGAHSYEQYF; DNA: TGTGCCAGCAGCTTGGTAGGGGCGCATTCCTACGAGCAGTACTTC
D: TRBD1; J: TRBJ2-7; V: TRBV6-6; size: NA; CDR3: CASSYSTGGYEQYF; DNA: TGTGCCAGCAGTTACTCAACAGGGGGCTACGAGCAGTACTTC
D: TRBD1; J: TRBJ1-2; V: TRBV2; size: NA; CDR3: CASSDSGTGGLLNYGYTF; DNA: TGTGCCAGCAGTGATTCCGGGACAGGGGGCCTGCTAAACTATGGCTACACCTTC
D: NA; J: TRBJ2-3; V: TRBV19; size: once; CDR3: CASSIQGGTDTQYF; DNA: TGTGCCAGTAGTATACAGGGTGGTACAGATACGCAGTATTTT
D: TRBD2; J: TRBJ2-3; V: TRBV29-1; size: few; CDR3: CSVGTSTRPQYF; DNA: TGCAGCGTCGGGACTAGTACGCGGCCGCAGTATTTT
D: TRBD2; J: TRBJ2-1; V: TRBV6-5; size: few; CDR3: CASSPRVGGNEQFF; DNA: TGTGCCAGCAGCCCAAGGGTGGGGGGGAATGAGCAGTTCTTC
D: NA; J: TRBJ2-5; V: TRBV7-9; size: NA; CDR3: CASSLDFRGETQYF; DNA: TGTGCCAGCAGCTTAGATTTCCGGGGCGAGACCCAGTACTTC
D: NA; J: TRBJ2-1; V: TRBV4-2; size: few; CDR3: CASSQSRGRGSYNEQFF; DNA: TGTGCCAGCAGCCAAAGTAGGGGACGGGGCTCCTACAATGAGCAGTTCTTC
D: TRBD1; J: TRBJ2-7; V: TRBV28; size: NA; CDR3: CASSFYRARGRGAAEQYF; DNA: TGTGCCAGCAGTTTTTACAGGGCCAGGGGGCGAGGGGCCGCCGAGCAGTACTTC
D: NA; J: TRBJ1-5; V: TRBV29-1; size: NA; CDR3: CSVEDRRGQPQHF; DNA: TGCAGCGTTGAAGATCGCCGGGGGCAGCCCCAGCATTTT
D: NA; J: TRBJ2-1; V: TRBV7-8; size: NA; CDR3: CASSQRQALKPYNEQFF; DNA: TGTGCCAGCAGCCAACGACAGGCCCTAAAACCCTACAATGAGCAGTTCTTC
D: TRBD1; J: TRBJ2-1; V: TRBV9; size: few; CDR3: CASSPYQRTGGAYNEQFF; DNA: TGTGCCAGCAGCCCATACCAGAGGACAGGGGGGGCATACAATGAGCAGTTCTTC
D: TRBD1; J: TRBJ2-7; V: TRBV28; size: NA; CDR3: CASSEKDRLSWYEQYF; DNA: TGTGCCAGCAGTGAAAAGGACAGGTTATCATGGTACGAGCAGTACTTC
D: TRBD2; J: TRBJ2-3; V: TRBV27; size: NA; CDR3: CASSLTSGGATQYF; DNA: TGTGCCAGCAGTTTAACTAGCGGGGGGGCTACGCAGTATTTT
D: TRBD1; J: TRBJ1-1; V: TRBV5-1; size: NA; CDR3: CASSFMGTVGRNTEAFF; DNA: TGCGCCAGCAGCTTCATGGGGACAGTTGGTAGGAACACTGAAGCTTTCTTT
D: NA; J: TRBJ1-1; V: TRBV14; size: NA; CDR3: CASSLGLWPVNTEAFF; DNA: TGTGCCAGCAGCCTGGGGCTGTGGCCGGTAAACACTGAAGCTTTCTTT
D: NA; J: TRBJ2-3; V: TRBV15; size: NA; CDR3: CATSRDAVREADTQYF; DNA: TGTGCCACCAGCAGAGATGCGGTCAGGGAAGCAGATACGCAGTATTTT
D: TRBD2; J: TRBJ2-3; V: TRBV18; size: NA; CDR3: CASSRTSGGSTDTQYF; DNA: TGTGCCAGCTCGAGGACTAGCGGGGGGAGCACAGATACGCAGTATTTT